This TCR beta chain was sequenced during a study of T cells in Graves' hyperthyroidism and ophthalmopathy. TCR beta CDR3 regions were amplified from RNA. An initial round of RT-PCR targeting the TCR CDR3 relied on the HTBI primer set. TCRdb ran MiXCR on the multiplex PCR reads and lists one entry per CDR3 protein. The data show roughly 650,000 distinct CDR3 sequences, about a sixth seen once. This clonotype was seen at least ten times. V lost 3 bases to trimming and J lost 3 bases, with 11 bases between them. There are 13 residues in the CDR3. Germline CDR1 reads GTSNPN; CDR2 reads SVGIG (reference sequence). Orbital computed tomography, thyroid ultrasound, serum thyroxine and TRAb, and clinical symptoms together informed the diagnoses.

The sequenced material came from blood. The TCR sequence derives from a woman in her forties with Graves' ophthalmopathy. J is TRBJ2-5 and V is TRBV30; TRBD2 is a possible D gene (5 bases). CDR3 bases: TGTGCCTGGAGCCTCCAGACTAAAGAGACCCAGTACTTC. Protein: CAWSLQTKETQYF.